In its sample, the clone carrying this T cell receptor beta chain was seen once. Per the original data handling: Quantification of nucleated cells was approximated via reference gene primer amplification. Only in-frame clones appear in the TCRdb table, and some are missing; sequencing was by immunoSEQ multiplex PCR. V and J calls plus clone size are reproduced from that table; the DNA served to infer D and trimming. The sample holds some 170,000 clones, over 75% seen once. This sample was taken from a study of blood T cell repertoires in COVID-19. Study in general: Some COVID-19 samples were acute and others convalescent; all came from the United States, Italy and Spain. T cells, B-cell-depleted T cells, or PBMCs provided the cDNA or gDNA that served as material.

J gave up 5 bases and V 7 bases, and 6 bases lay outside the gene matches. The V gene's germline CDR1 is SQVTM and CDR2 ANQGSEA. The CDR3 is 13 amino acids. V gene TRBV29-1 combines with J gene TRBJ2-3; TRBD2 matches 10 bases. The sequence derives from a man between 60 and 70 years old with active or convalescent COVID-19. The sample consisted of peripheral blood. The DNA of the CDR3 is TGCAGCGCTCTAGCGGGAGTGAGAGATACGCAGTATTTT. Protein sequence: CSALAGVRDTQYF.